There are a few counts of the clone carrying this TCR beta chain. Its antigen is as yet unknown. PCR employed 60 Vbeta and 13 Jbeta primers. Sequenced by immunoSEQ multiplex PCR; TCRdb stores in-frame clones only, minus some. This sample has under 150,000 clones; roughly 79% occur once, and the top ten carry around 2%. The CDR3 contains 16 residues. The J segment lost 8 bases and the V segment lost 5 bases, leaving 17 bases of the junction unmatched. Germline V gives CDR1 KGHSH, CDR2 LQKENI. These data originate in a study of cytomegalovirus exposure and HLA in healthy donors. General observations from the study: In a later analysis, TCR beta V- and J-gene trimming showed a link to a missense DCLRE1C variant.

The sample consisted of PBMCs. The TCR originated in a woman aged 40 to 50 in good health and CMV-seronegative. The chain uses TRBV18 and TRBJ1-2; 7 nucleotides match TRBD1. The CDR3 nucleotides are TGTGCCAGCTCAGTCGACCGGGACAGCCGCCCGCGGGGCTACACCTTC. Translation gives CASSVDRDSRPRGYTF.